This T cell receptor beta chain was profiled in a study of T cell changes during pregnancy in multiple sclerosis. A few counts support this clone. Losses at the gene ends were 0 bases for V and 5 bases for J; bases not matched to a gene: 1. The CDR3 is made up of 14 amino acids. Germline CDR1 LGHNA, CDR2 YSLEER. This table comes from immunoSEQ multiplex PCR, and its TCRdb copy is limited to in-frame clones, with some not included. The sample yields some 96,000 clones, 92% seen once. This material consisted of peripheral blood, taken after pregnancy. This rearrangement joins TRBV4-3 to TRBJ1-5; 7 bases map to TRBD1. The TCR originated in a female donor with multiple sclerosis, enrolled in a pregnancy study. CDR3 nucleotide sequence: TGCGCCAGCAGCCAAGAACAGGGGTATCAGCCCCAGCATTTT. Protein: CASSQEQGYQPQHF.